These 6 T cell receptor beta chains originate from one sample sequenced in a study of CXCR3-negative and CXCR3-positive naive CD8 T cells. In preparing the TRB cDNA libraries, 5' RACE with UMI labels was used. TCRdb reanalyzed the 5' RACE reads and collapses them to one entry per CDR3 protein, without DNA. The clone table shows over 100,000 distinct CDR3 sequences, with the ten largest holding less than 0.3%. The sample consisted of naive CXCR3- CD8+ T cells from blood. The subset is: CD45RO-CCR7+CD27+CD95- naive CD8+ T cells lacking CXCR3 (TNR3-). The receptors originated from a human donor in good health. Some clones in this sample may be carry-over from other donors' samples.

The CDR3 here is CATGVKTGELFF. The chain uses TRBV10-2 and TRBJ2-2; TCRdb lists TRBD1, though no DNA is available to test this call. Germline V gene data show CDR1 as WSHSY and CDR2 as SAAADI. CDR3 length: 12 amino acids.

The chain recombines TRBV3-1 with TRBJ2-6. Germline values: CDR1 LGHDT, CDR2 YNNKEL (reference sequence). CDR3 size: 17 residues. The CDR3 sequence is CASSQLDSSSGANVLTF.

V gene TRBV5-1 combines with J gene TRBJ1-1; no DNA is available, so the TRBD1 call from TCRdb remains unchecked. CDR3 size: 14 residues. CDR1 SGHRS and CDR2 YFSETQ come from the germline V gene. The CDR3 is CASSSGTANTEAFF. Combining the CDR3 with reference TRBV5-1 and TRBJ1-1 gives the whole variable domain KAGVTQTPRYLIKTRGQQVTLSCSPISGHRSVSWYQQTPGQGLQFLFEYFSETQRNKGNFPGRFSGRQFSNSRSEMNVSTLELGDSALYLCASSSGTANTEAFFGQGTRLTVV.

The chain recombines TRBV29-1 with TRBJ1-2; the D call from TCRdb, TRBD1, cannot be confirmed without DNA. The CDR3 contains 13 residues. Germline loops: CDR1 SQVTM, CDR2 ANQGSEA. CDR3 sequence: CSARDRDNYGYTF. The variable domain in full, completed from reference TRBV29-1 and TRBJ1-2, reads SAVISQKPSRDICQRGTSLTIQCQVDSQVTMMFWYRQQPGQSLTLIATANQGSEATYESGFVIDKFPISRPNLTFSTLTVSNMSPEDSSIYLCSARDRDNYGYTFGSGTRLTVV.

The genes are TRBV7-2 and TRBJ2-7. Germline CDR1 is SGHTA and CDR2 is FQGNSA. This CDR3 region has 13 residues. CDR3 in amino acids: CASSRYGPYEQYF.

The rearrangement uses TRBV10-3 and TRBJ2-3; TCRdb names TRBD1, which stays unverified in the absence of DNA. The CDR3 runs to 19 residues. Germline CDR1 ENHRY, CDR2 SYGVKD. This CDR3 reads CAISEPRLERMGGADTQYF.